The clone carrying this T cell receptor (beta chain) was seen ten or more times. The antigen is unknown. The germline V and J ends were trimmed by 6 bases and 6 bases, with 12 bases remaining between them. CDR3 length equals 12 residues. The germline CDR1 and CDR2 sequences are MGHDK and SYGVNS. Unsorted libraries were prepared from 2 million PBMCs held at -80 C. It was by 5'RACE with 10-nucleotide random UMIs that the cDNA was made. TCRdb processed the 5' RACE reads anew with MiXCR; each CDR3 protein has one entry. The sample holds roughly 66,000 distinct CDR3 sequences; roughly 4.4% are singletons and the top ten take 2% to 2.5%. The sample belongs to a study of neurological immune-mediated disorders. Findings and limits, study-wide: For the multiple sclerosis repertoire cluster, an association with any clinical or MRI feature was absent. None of the CDR3 amino acid sequences of expanded clones recurred across subjects, suggesting private repertoires in all groups.

Sequencing used PBMCs. This chain connects TRBV25-1 to TRBJ2-7, with D perhaps matching TRBD2 (5 bases). This TCR came from a woman between 65 and 79 years old with multiple sclerosis. The CDR3 sequence is CASSLGVGEQYF. CDR3 bases: TGTGCCAGCAGCTTGGGAGTGGGCGAGCAGTACTTC.